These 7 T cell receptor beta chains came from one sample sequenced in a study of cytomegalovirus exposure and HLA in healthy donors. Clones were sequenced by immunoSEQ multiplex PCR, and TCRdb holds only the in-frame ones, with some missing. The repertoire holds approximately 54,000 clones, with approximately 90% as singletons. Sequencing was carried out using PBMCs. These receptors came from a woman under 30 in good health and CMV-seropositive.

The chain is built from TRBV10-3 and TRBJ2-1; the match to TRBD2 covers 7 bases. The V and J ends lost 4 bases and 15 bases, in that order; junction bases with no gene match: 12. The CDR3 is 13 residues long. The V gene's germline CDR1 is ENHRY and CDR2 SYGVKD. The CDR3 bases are TGTGCCATCAGTGGGTCTAAGGGGACTAACCCGTTCTTC. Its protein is CAISGSKGTNPFF.

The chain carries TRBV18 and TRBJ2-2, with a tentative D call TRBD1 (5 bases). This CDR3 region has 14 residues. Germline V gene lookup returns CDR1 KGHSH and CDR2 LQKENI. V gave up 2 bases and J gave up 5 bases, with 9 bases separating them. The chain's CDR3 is CASSPGAWTGELFF. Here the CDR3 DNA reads TGTGCCAGCTCACCAGGGGCATGGACCGGGGAGCTGTTTTTT.

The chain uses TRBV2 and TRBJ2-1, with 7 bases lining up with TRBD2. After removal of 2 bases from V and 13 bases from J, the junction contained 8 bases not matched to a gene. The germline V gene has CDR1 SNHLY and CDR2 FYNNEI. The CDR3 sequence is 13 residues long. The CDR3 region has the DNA TGTGCCAGCAGTGAATTGGGGCTAGCGGAACAGTTCTTC. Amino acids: CASSELGLAEQFF.

The CDR3 reads CASRGSYNSPLHF. The CDR3 bases are TGCGCCAGTAGGGGATCCTATAATTCACCCCTCCACTTT. This chain connects TRBV5-1 to TRBJ1-6, with D possibly being TRBD1 (5 bases). Trimming cost V 8 bases and J 1 base, with 7 bases left between them. Germline lookup yields CDR1 SGHRS and CDR2 YFSETQ. This CDR3 has 13 amino acids.

The CDR3 DNA reads as TGCGCCAGCAGCTGGACACCTGGGGCCAACGTCCTGACTTTC. Encoded protein: CASSWTPGANVLTF. The chain carries TRBV4-3 and TRBJ2-6; TRBD1 might be the D (5 bases). V dropped 5 bases and J dropped 2 bases, with 7 bases sitting between them. Germline V gives CDR1 LGHNA, CDR2 YSLEER. The length of the CDR3 is 14 residues.

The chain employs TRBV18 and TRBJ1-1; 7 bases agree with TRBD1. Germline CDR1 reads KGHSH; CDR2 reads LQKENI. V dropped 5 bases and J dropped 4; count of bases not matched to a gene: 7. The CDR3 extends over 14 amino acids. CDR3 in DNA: TGTGCCAGCTCATCGGACAGGACGGGCACTGAAGCTTTCTTT. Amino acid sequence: CASSSDRTGTEAFF.

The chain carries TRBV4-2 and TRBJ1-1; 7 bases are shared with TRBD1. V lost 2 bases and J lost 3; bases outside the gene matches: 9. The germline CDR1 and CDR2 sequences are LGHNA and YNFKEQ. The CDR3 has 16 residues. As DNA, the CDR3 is TGTGCCAGCAGCCAAACAGGGGACGATGAGTACACTGAAGCTTTCTTT. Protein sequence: CASSQTGDDEYTEAFF.